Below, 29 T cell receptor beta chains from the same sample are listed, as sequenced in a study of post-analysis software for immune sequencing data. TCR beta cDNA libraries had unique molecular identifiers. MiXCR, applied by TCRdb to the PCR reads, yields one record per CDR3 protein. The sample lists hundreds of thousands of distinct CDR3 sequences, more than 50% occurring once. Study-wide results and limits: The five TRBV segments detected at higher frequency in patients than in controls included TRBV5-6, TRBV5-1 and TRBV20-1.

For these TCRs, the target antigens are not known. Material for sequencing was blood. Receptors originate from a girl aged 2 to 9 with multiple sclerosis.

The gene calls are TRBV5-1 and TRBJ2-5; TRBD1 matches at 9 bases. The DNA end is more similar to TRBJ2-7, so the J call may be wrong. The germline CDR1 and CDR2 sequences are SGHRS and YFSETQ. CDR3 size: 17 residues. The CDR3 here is CASSLKAGTGLWYEQYF. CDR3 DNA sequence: TGCGCCAGCAGCTTAAAAGCCGGGACAGGGTTATGGTACGAGCAGTACTTC.

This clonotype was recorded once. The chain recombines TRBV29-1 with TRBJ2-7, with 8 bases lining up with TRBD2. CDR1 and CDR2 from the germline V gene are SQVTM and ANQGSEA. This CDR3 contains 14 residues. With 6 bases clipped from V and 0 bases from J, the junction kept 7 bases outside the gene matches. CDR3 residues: CSVVSGASSYEQYF. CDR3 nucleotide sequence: TGCAGCGTGGTTAGCGGGGCGAGCTCCTACGAGCAGTACTTC.

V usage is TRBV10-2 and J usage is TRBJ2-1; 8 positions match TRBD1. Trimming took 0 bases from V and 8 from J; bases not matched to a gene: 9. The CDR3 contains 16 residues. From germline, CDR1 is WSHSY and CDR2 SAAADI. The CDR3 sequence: CASSESARTGRDEQFF. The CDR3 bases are TGCGCCAGCAGTGAGTCGGCGCGGACAGGGCGGGATGAGCAGTTCTTC.

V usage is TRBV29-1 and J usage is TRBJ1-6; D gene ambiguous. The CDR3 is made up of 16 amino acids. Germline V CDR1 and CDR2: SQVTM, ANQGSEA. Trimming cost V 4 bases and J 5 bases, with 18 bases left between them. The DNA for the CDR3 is TGCAGCGTTGGAGCAATCTGGAAGTCTAATAATTCACCCCTCCACTTT. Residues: CSVGAIWKSNNSPLHF.

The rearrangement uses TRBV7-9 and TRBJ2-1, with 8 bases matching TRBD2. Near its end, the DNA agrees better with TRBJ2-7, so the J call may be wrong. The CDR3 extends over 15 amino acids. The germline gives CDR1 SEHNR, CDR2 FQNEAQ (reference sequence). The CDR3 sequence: CASSFSGESSYEQYF. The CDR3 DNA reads TGTGCCAGCAGCTTTAGCGGGGAGAGCTCCTACGAGCAGTACTTC.

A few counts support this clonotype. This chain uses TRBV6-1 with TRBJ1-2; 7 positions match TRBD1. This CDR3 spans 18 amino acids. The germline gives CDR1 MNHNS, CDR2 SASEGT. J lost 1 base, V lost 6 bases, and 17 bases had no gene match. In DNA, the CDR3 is TGTGCCAGCAGCCCCAGGCTGGGACAGACCAAGAGTAACTATGGCTACACCTTC. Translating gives CASSPRLGQTKSNYGYTF.

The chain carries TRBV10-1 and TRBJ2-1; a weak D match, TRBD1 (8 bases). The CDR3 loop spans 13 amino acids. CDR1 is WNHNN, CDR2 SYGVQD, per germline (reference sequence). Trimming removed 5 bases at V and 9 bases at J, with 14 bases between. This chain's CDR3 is CASSTYRGGEQFF. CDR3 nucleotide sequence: TGCGCCAGCAGTACCTACAGGGGGGGTGAGCAGTTCTTC.

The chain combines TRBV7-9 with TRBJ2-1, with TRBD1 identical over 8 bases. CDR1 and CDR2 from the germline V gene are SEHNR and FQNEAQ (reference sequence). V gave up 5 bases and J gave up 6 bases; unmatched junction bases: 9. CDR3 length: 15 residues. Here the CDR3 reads CASSPRTGYGNEQFF. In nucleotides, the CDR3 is TGTGCCAGCAGCCCCCGGACAGGGTACGGCAATGAGCAGTTCTTC.

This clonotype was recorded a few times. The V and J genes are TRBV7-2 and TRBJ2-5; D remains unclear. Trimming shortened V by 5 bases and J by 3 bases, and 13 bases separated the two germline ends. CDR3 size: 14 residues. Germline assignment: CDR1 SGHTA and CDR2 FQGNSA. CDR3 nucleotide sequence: TGTGCCAGCAGCACCCGGACCCCAGAAGAGACCCAGTACTTC. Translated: CASSTRTPEETQYF.

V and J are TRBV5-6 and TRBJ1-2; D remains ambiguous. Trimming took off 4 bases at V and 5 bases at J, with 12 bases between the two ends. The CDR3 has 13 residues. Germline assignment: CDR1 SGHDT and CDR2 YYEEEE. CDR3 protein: CASSDVTQYGYTF. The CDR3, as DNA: TGTGCCAGCAGCGACGTGACTCAGTATGGCTACACCTTC.

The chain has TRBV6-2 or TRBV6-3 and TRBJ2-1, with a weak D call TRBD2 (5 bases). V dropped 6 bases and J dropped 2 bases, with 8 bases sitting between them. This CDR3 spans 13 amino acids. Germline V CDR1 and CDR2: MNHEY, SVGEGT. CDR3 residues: CASSRRAYNEQFF. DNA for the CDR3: TGTGCCAGCAGCCGGCGGGCCTACAATGAGCAGTTCTTC.

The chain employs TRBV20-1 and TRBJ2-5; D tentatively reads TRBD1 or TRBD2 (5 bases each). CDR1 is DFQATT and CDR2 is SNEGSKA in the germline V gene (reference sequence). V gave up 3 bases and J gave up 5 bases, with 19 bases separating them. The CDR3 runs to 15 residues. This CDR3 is CSASLPPGRGETQYF. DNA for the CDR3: TGCAGTGCTAGTCTTCCCCCGGGACGTGGTGAGACCCAGTACTTC.

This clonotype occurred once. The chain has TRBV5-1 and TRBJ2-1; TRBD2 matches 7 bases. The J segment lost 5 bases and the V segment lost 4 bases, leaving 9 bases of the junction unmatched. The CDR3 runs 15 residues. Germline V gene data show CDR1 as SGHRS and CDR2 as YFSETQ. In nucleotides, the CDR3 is TGCGCCAGCAGCGCCTCTAGCGGACTAAACAATGAGCAGTTCTTC. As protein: CASSASSGLNNEQFF.

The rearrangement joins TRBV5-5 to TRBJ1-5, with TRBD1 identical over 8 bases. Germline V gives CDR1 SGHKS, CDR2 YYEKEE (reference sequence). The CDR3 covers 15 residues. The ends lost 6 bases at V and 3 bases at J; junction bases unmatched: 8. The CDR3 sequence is CASTGGQAPNQPQHF. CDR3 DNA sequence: TGTGCCAGCACCGGGGGACAGGCCCCCAATCAGCCCCAGCATTTT.

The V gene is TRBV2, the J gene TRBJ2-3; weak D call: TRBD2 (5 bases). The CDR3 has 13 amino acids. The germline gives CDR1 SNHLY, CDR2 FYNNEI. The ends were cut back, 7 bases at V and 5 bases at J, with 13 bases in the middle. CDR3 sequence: CASTRARKDTQYF. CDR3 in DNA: TGTGCCAGCACGAGGGCCCGCAAAGATACGCAGTATTTT.

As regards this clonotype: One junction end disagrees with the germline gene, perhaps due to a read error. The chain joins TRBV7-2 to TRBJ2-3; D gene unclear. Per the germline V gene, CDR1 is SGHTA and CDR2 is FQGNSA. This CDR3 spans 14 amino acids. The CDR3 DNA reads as TGTGCCAACAGCTTAGCTAGTTCAGCAGATACGCAGTATTTT. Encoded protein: CANSLASSADTQYF.

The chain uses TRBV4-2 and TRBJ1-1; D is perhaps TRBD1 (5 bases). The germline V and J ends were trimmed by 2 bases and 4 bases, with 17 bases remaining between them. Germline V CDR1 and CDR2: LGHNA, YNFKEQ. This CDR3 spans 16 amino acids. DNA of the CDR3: TGTGCCAGCAGCCAAAGGGGCGTTGGGGGGGTCACTGAAGCTTTCTTT. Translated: CASSQRGVGGVTEAFF.

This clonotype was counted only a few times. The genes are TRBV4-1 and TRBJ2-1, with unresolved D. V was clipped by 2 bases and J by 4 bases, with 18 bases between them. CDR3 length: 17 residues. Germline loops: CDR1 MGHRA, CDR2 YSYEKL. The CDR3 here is CASSQQLGLMTYNEQFF. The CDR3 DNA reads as TGCGCCAGCAGCCAACAACTCGGGCTGATGACTTACAATGAGCAGTTCTTC.

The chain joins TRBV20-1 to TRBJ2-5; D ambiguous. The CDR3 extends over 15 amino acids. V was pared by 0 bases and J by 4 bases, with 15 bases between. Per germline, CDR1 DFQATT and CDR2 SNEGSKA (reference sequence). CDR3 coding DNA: TGCAGTGCTAGAGATCTCGCCCGAATCATAGAGACCCAGTACTTC. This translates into CSARDLARIIETQYF.

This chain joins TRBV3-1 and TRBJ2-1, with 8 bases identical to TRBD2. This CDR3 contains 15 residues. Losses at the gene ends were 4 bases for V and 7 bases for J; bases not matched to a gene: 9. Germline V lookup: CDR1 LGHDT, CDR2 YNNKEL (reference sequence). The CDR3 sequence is CASSRYRTSWNEQFF. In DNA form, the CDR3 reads TGTGCCAGCAGCCGATACCGGACTAGCTGGAATGAGCAGTTCTTC.

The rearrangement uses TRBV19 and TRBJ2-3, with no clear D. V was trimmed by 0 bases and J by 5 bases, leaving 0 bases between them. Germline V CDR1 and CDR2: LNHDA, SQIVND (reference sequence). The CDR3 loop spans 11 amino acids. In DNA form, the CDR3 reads TGTGCCAGTAGTATAGAAGATACGCAGTATTTT. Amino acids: CASSIEDTQYF.

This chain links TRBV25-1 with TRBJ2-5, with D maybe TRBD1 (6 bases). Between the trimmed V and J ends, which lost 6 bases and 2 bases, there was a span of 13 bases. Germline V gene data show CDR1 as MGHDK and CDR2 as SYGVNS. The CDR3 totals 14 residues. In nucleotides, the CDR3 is TGTGCCAGCAGGGGGGCGTGGTCTCAAGAGACCCAGTACTTC. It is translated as CASRGAWSQETQYF.

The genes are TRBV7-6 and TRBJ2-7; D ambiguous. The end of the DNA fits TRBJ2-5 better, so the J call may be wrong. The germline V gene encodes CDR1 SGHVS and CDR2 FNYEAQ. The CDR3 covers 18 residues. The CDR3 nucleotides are TGTGCCAGCAGCTTAGACCGAACTACGGGCCTCCGGAAGGGGACCCAGTACTTC. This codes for CASSLDRTTGLRKGTQYF.

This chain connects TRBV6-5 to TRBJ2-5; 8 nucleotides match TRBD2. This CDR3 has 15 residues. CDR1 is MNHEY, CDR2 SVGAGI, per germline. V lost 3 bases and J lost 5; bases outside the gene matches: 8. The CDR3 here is CASSYRGGWEETQYF. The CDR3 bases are TGTGCCAGCAGTTATCGGGGGGGCTGGGAGGAGACCCAGTACTTC.

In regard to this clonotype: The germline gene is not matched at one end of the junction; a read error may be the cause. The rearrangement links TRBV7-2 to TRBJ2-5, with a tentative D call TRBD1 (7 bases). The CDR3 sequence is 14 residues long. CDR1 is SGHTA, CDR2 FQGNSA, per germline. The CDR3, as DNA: TGTGTCAGCAGCCGACAGGGTTTATCGGGAGAGCAGTACTTC. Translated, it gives CVSSRQGLSGEQYF.

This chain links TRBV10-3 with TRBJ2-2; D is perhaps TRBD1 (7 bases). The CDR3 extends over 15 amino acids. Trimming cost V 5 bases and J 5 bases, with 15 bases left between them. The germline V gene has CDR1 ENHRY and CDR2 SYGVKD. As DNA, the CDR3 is TGTGCCATCAGTACTCCGACAGGGAGGACCGGGGAGCTGTTTTTT. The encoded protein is CAISTPTGRTGELFF.

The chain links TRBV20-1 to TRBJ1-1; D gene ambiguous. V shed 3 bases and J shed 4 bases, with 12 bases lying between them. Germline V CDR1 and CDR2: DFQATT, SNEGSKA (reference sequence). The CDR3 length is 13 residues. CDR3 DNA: TGCAGTGCTAGGGTGGTGGGATTCACTGAAGCTTTCTTT. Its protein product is CSARVVGFTEAFF.

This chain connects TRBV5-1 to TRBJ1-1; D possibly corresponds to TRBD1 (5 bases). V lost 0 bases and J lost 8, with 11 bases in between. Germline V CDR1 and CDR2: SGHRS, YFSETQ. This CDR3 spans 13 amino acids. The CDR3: CASSLVQTAEAFF. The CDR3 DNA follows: TGCGCCAGCAGCTTGGTCCAGACAGCCGAAGCTTTCTTT.

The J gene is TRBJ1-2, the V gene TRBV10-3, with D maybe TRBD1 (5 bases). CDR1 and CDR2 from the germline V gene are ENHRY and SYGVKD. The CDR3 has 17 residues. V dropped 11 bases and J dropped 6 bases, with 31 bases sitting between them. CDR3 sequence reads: CAAHGQVRGRTDHGYTF. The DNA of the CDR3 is TGTGCCGCCCATGGACAAGTACGGGGCAGGACTGACCATGGCTACACCTTC.